The present TCR beta chain was sequenced within a study of blood T cell repertoires in COVID-19. In the source study's methods: Amplification of reference gene primers was used by the study to estimate nucleated cell counts. Using immunoSEQ multiplex PCR, the repertoire was profiled, and TCRdb retains in-frame clones only, with some absent. V, J and clone size are taken as reported in that table, and D and trimming were inferred from the DNA itself. Of 85,000 to 100,000 clones in the sample, approximately 86% were seen once. The CDR3 spans 14 residues. Trimming left V 6 bases short and J 2 bases short, with 11 bases between. The germline gives CDR1 MNHEY, CDR2 SMNVEV (reference sequence).

The sequence derives from a man aged 55 to 70 with acute or convalescent COVID-19. What was sequenced was peripheral blood. This chain links TRBV27 with TRBJ1-3; D not resolved. CDR3 nucleotide sequence: TGTGCCAGCAGCCCGACAACGCCTGGAAACACCATATATTTT. This gives the protein CASSPTTPGNTIYF.